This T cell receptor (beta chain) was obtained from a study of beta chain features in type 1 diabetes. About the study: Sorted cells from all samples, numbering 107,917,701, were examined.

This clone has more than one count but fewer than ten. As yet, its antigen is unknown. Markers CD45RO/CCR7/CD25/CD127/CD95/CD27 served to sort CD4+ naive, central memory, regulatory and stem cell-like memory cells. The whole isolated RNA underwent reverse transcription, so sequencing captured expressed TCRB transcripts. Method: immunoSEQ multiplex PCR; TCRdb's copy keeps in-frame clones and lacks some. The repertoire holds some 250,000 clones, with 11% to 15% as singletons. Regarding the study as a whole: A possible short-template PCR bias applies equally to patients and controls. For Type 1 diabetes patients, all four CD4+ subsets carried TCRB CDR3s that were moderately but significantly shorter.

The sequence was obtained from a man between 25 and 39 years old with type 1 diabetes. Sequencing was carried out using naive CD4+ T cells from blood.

The CDR3 reads CASRKSGGRDQPQHF. The CDR3 DNA is TGTGCCAGCAGGAAATCAGGGGGCAGGGATCAGCCCCAGCATTTT. V is TRBV6-1 and J is TRBJ1-5; 8 nucleotides align to TRBD1. The CDR3 consists of 15 residues. Trimming at V came to 6 bases and at J to 5 bases, leaving 9 bases not matched to a gene. Per germline, CDR1 MNHNS and CDR2 SASEGT.